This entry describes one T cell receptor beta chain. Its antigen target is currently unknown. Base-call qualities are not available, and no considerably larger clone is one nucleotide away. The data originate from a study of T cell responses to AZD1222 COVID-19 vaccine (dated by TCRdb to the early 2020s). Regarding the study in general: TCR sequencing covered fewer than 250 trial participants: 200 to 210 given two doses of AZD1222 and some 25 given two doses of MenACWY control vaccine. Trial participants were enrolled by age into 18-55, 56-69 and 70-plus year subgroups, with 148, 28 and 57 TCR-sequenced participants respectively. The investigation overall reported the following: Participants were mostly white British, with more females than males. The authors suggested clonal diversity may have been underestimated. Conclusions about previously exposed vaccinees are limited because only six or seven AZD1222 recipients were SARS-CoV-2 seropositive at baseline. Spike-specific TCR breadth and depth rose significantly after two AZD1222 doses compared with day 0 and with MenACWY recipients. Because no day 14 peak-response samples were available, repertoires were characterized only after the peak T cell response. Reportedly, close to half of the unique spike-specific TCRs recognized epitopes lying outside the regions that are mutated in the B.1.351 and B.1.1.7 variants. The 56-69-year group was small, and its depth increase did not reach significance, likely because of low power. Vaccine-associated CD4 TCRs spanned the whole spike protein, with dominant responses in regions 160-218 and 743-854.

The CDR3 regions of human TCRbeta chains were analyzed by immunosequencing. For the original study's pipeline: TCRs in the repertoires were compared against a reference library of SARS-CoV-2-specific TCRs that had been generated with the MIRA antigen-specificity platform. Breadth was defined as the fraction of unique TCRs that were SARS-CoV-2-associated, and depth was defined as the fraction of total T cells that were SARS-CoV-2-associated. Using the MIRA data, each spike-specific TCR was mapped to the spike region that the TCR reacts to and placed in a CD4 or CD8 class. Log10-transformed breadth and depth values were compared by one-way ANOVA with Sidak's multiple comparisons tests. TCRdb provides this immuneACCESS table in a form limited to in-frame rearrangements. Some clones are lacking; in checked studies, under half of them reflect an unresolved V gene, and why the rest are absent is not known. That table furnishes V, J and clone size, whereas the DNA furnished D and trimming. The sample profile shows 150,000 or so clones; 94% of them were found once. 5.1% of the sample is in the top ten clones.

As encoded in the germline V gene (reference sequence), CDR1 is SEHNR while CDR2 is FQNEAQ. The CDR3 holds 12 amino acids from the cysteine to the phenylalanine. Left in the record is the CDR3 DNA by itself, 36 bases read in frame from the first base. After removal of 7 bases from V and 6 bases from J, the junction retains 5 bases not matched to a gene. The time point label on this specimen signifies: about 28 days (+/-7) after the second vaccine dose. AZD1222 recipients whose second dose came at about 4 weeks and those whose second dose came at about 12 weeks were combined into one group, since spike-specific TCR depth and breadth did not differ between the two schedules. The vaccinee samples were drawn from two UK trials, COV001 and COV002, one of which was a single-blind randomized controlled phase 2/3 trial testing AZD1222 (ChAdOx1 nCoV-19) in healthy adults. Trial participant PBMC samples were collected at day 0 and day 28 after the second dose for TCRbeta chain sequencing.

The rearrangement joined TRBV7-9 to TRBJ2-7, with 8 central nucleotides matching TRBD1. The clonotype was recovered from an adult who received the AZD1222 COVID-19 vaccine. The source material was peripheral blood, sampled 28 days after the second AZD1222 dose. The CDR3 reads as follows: CASTPGGVEQYF. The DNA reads TGTGCCAGCACCCCAGGGGGCGTCGAGCAGTACTTC. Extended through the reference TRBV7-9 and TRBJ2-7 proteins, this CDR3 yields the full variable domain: DTGVSQNPRHKITKRGQNVTFRCDPISEHNRLYWYRQTLGQGPEFLTYFQNEAQLEKSRLLSDRFSAERPKGSFSTLEIQRTEQGDSAMYLCASTPGGVEQYFGPGTRLTVT.